Sequencing of this TCR beta chain was carried out in a study of regulatory T cells in long-lasting Graves disease. Time point: newly diagnosed GD, antithyroid drugs for less than 3 months. RNA from PBMCs was the source of the TCR library. This clonotype has a handful of counts. CDR3 regions were amplified by Arm-PCR using iRepertoire HTBI primers to build TCR beta libraries. MiXCR, run by TCRdb on the multiplex PCR reads, gives a single entry per CDR3 protein. The sample has 420,000 or so distinct CDR3 sequences, about a sixth seen once; the top ten hold about 25%. Looked up from germline, CDR1 is DFQATT and CDR2 is SNEGSKA (reference sequence). V was pared by 6 bases and J by 7 bases, with 16 bases between. CDR3 length equals 13 residues. In addition, the sample was reused for a study of T cells in Graves' hyperthyroidism and ophthalmopathy.

This clonotype was obtained from a woman younger than 35 with Graves disease. This chain links TRBV20-1 with TRBJ2-1; the D gene is possibly TRBD2 (5 bases). The input for sequencing was peripheral blood mononuclear cells (PBMCs), taken at new diagnosis, from a patient treated with antithyroid drugs. The CDR3 nucleotides are TGCAGTGCCCCCACGGCCACGGGGAATGAGCAGTTCTTC. Protein sequence: CSAPTATGNEQFF.